A single sample gave rise to the 4 T cell receptor beta chains below, sequenced in a study of regulatory T cells in long-lasting Graves disease. Stated time point: newly diagnosed GD, antithyroid drugs for less than 3 months. The TCR library used RNA extracted from PBMCs. For TCR beta, libraries came from iRepertoire HTBI primers and Arm-PCR of CDR3 regions. TCRdb reanalysed the multiplex PCR reads using MiXCR and keeps one entry per CDR3 protein. The sample consists of approximately 400,000 distinct CDR3 sequences, approximately 10% of them appearing once. The data were also submitted as part of a second study, on T cells in Graves' hyperthyroidism and ophthalmopathy.

The sequences come from peripheral blood mononuclear cells (PBMCs), collected at new diagnosis, from a patient treated with antithyroid drugs. Source of these receptors: a woman between 18 and 29 years old with Graves disease.

There are a few counts of this clonotype. The chain is built from TRBV13 and TRBJ2-7, with TRBD2 matching 9 bases. The CDR3 runs to 15 residues. The J segment lost 2 bases and the V segment lost 5 bases, leaving 7 bases of the junction unmatched. The germline V gene has CDR1 PRHDT and CDR2 FYEKMQ (reference sequence). CDR3 nucleotide sequence: TGTGCCAGCAGCCCCGCTAGCGGGGTTACCTACGAGCAGTACTTC. Its protein product is CASSPASGVTYEQYF.

This clonotype appeared many times. The gene calls are TRBV6-2 or TRBV6-3 and TRBJ1-1; D gene unclear. The V end lost 7 bases, the J end lost 5 bases, and 8 bases lay between the germline ends. CDR1 MNHEY and CDR2 SVGEGT come from the germline V gene. This CDR3 spans 11 amino acids. DNA for the CDR3: TGTGCCAGCACCTGGGTAACTGAAGCTTTCTTT. It is translated as CASTWVTEAFF.

In this sample, this clonotype turned up many times. CDR3: CASRHFRLFNYGYTF. CDR3 in DNA: TGTGCCAGCCGCCACTTTAGGCTCTTCAACTATGGCTACACCTTC. V and J are TRBV6-2 or TRBV6-3 and TRBJ1-2; D not certain. Between the trimmed V and J ends, which lost 8 bases and 2 bases, there was a span of 18 bases. Germline CDR1 MNHEY, CDR2 SVGEGT. The CDR3 sequence is 15 residues long.

This clonotype was counted at least ten times. V is TRBV7-8 and J is TRBJ1-1; D remains unclear. The CDR3 covers 16 residues. With 1 base removed from V and 2 bases from J, the gap between germline ends came to 14 bases. Germline assignment: CDR1 SGHVS and CDR2 FQNEAQ. The DNA for the CDR3 is TGTGCCAGCAGCTTAGGGACTTGGGGTCATAACACTGAAGCTTTCTTT. Its translation is CASSLGTWGHNTEAFF.